The 27 T cell receptor beta chains listed next were all sequenced from one sample in a study of siplizumab effects on memory and regulatory T cells. The protocol was immunoSEQ multiplex PCR, while the TCRdb copy is restricted to in-frame clones and leaves out a portion. The sample lists 90,000 to 120,000 clones; roughly 94% were seen once. The source material was Tregs sorted from blood. The receptors come from a human donor in good health.

V gene TRBV9 combines with J gene TRBJ1-4, with a weak D call TRBD1 (5 bases). Germline CDR1 reads SGDLS; CDR2 reads YYNGEE. V was trimmed by 0 bases and J by 5 bases, leaving 14 bases between them. The length of the CDR3 is 16 residues. The CDR3 DNA sequence: TGTGCCAGCAGCGTAGCCCCAACGGGACCCAATGAAAAACTGTTTTTT. This sequence encodes CASSVAPTGPNEKLFF.

The CDR3 region is CASSYSGANVLTF. CDR3 coding DNA: TGTGCCAGCAGTTACTCTGGGGCCAACGTCCTGACTTTC. The V and J genes are TRBV6-5 and TRBJ2-6; D unclear. Trimming removed 0 bases from V and 3 bases from J, with 0 bases in between. The CDR3 loop spans 13 amino acids. The germline V gene encodes CDR1 MNHEY and CDR2 SVGAGI.

The genes are TRBV9 and TRBJ1-1, with D unresolved. Germline CDR1 and CDR2: SGDLS and YYNGEE. V was clipped by 4 bases and J by 3 bases, with 13 bases between them. This CDR3 has 14 amino acids. The CDR3 is CASSRTEWDTEAFF. CDR3 nucleotide sequence: TGTGCCAGCAGCAGAACAGAATGGGACACTGAAGCTTTCTTT.

The rearrangement links TRBV29-1 to TRBJ2-7, with 7 bases fitting TRBD2. This CDR3 comprises 11 residues. Germline-derived CDR1 and CDR2 are SQVTM and ANQGSEA. CDR3: CGGGNSYEQYF. The CDR3 region has the DNA TGCGGGGGGGGGAACTCCTACGAGCAGTACTTC.

The table lists this clone with a few counts. At one end, the junction sequence differs from germline, possibly due to a read error. V usage is TRBV7-7 and J usage is TRBJ2-3; 8 bases are shared with TRBD1. The CDR3 runs 15 residues. CDR1 is SSHAT, CDR2 FNYEAQ, per germline (reference sequence). The CDR3 protein is CASSYGQGRTDTQYF. The CDR3 region has the DNA TGTGCTAGCAGCTACGGACAGGGCCGCACAGATACGCAGTATTTT.

V usage is TRBV29-1 and J usage is TRBJ1-4; D is unresolved. Germline values: CDR1 SQVTM, CDR2 ANQGSEA. The CDR3 loop spans 14 amino acids. The ends were cut back, 6 bases at V and 0 bases at J, with 11 bases in the middle. The CDR3 bases are TGCAGCGTGGTCGGGGTGTCAACTAATGAAAAACTGTTTTTT. Protein: CSVVGVSTNEKLFF. Combining the CDR3 with reference TRBV29-1 and TRBJ1-4 gives the whole variable domain SAVISQKPSRDICQRGTSLTIQCQVDSQVTMMFWYRQQPGQSLTLIATANQGSEATYESGFVIDKFPISRPNLTFSTLTVSNMSPEDSSIYLCSVVGVSTNEKLFFGSGTQLSVL.

The chain has TRBV6-4 and TRBJ2-3; 8 nucleotides match TRBD2. CDR1 and CDR2 from the germline V gene are MRHNA and SNTAGT. The CDR3 consists of 15 residues. V dropped 3 bases and J dropped 2; count of bases not matched to a gene: 4. The CDR3 DNA sequence: TGTGCCAGCAGTGAAGACGGGAGGGCCACAGATACGCAGTATTTT. Amino acid sequence: CASSEDGRATDTQYF.

The V gene is TRBV11-2, the J gene TRBJ2-3; TRBD2 aligns across 8 bases. The junction had 12 bases not matched to a gene; V was cut back by 6 bases and J by 7 bases. Germline V gene sequence: CDR1 SGHAT, CDR2 FQNNGV. CDR3 length: 15 residues. CDR3 protein: CASSFTRTSRNTQYF. The DNA of the CDR3 is TGTGCCAGCAGTTTTACTAGGACTAGCAGAAATACGCAGTATTTT.

The CDR3 reads CASALRAFSGGNNEQFF. DNA of the CDR3: TGTGCTAGTGCCCTCAGGGCTTTCAGCGGGGGGAACAATGAGCAGTTCTTC. The chain employs TRBV12-5 and TRBJ2-1, with TRBD2 matching over 9 bases. The CDR3 sequence is 17 residues long. Germline V gene lookup returns CDR1 LGHNT and CDR2 FRNRAP. After removal of 7 bases from V and 5 bases from J, the junction contained 15 bases not matched to a gene.

The chain employs TRBV7-9 and TRBJ2-7; D is ambiguous. The CDR3 loop spans 15 amino acids. Germline CDR1 SEHNR, CDR2 FQNEAQ (reference sequence). V was trimmed by 5 bases and J by 3 bases, leaving 17 bases between them. The CDR3 here is CASSHGPPEYYEQYF. In DNA form, the CDR3 reads TGTGCCAGCAGCCATGGGCCCCCGGAGTACTACGAGCAGTACTTC.

J is TRBJ2-3 and V is TRBV6-1; 9 bases map to TRBD2. There are 15 residues in the CDR3. Germline CDR1 is MNHNS and CDR2 is SASEGT. Trimming at V came to 2 bases and at J to 4 bases, leaving 4 bases not matched to a gene. Here the CDR3 DNA reads TGTGCCAGCAGTGAATCCGGCGGGAGGGCAGATACGCAGTATTTT. Its translation is CASSESGGRADTQYF.

This chain uses TRBV5-5 with TRBJ2-7; D is ambiguous. V gave up 1 base and J gave up 4 bases, with 15 bases separating them. This CDR3 comprises 15 residues. CDR1 is SGHKS, CDR2 YYEKEE, per germline (reference sequence). CDR3 sequence (DNA): TGTGCCAGCAGCTTGAGTCAGGCCCTAGGGTACGAGCAGTACTTC. It translates to CASSLSQALGYEQYF.

The rearrangement links TRBV15 to TRBJ2-2; 8 bases map to TRBD1. Germline loops: CDR1 LNHNV, CDR2 YYDKDF (reference sequence). The CDR3 runs to 14 residues. V lost 10 bases and J lost 1; bases outside the gene matches: 5. The CDR3 DNA sequence: TGTGCCAGCAGGACAGGGCAGAACACCGGGGAGCTGTTTTTT. It specifies CASRTGQNTGELFF. The full variable domain, completed using reference TRBV15 and TRBJ2-2, is DAMVIQNPRYQVTQFGKPVTLSCSQTLNHNVMYWYQQKSSQAPKLLFHYYDKDFNNEADTPDNFQSRRPNTSFCFLDIRSPGLGDTAMYLCASRTGQNTGELFFGEGSRLTVL.

The chain is built from TRBV25-1 and TRBJ2-5; D might be TRBD2 (5 bases). V dropped 3 bases and J dropped 4 bases, with 12 bases sitting between them. This CDR3 region has 14 residues. Germline V CDR1 and CDR2: MGHDK, SYGVNS. The CDR3 sequence is CASSDPGLRETQYF. The CDR3 DNA reads as TGTGCCAGCAGTGACCCTGGACTGAGAGAGACCCAGTACTTC.

The chain has TRBV21-1 and TRBJ2-5. TRBV21-1 corresponds to a pseudogene. There are 16 residues in the CDR3. This CDR3 reads CASSKAEWKPQETQYF. CDR3 nucleotide sequence: TGTGCCAGCAGCAAAGCTGAATGGAAACCCCAAGAGACCCAGTACTTC.

V gene TRBV5-1 combines with J gene TRBJ2-3, with TRBD1 identical over 9 bases. Looked up from germline, CDR1 is SGHRS and CDR2 is YFSETQ. There are 16 residues in the CDR3. V lost 4 bases to trimming and J lost 2 bases; unmatched junction nucleotides: 8. In DNA form, the CDR3 reads TGCGCCAGCAGCCCGGTGAGGGACAGGGCCACAGATACGCAGTATTTT. Protein product: CASSPVRDRATDTQYF.

V is TRBV30 and J is TRBJ2-3; 8 bases line up with TRBD2. The germline V gene encodes CDR1 GTSNPN and CDR2 SVGIG (reference sequence). CDR3 length equals 15 residues. Unmatched junction bases numbered 9, after V lost 1 base and J lost 6 bases. For the CDR3, the DNA is TGTGCCTGGAGTGCCCTCGCGGGAGGAGTGGATACGCAGTATTTT. Its protein product is CAWSALAGGVDTQYF. Full variable domain (missing parts from reference TRBV30 and TRBJ2-3): SQTIHQWPATLVQPVGSPLSLECTVEGTSNPNLYWYRQAAGRGLQLLFYSVGIGQISSEVPQNLSASRPQDRQFILSSKKLLLSDSGFYLCAWSALAGGVDTQYFGPGTRLTVL.

This sequence joins TRBV29-1 and TRBJ1-2; the match to TRBD1 covers 7 bases. Germline V lookup: CDR1 SQVTM, CDR2 ANQGSEA. V shed 3 bases and J 2 bases; nucleotides not matched to a gene: 9. The CDR3 consists of 15 residues. CDR3 residues: CSVENLATGNYGYTF. The DNA of the CDR3 is TGCAGCGTTGAGAACCTCGCGACAGGGAACTATGGCTACACCTTC. The whole variable domain, filled in from reference TRBV29-1 and TRBJ1-2, reads SAVISQKPSRDICQRGTSLTIQCQVDSQVTMMFWYRQQPGQSLTLIATANQGSEATYESGFVIDKFPISRPNLTFSTLTVSNMSPEDSSIYLCSVENLATGNYGYTFGSGTRLTVV.

This chain connects TRBV19 to TRBJ1-1, with 11 nucleotides matching TRBD1. J was trimmed by 0 bases and V by 3 bases; bases with no gene match: 3. The CDR3 is 16 residues long. Germline CDR1 LNHDA, CDR2 SQIVND (reference sequence). CDR3 protein: CASSMSGQGVNTEAFF. The CDR3 bases are TGTGCCAGTAGTATGTCGGGACAGGGGGTGAACACTGAAGCTTTCTTT.

The chain is built from TRBV7-9 and TRBJ2-7, with TRBD1 as a possible D gene (6 bases). In germline, CDR1 is SEHNR, CDR2 FQNEAQ (reference sequence). The CDR3 is made up of 16 amino acids. Trimming removed 2 bases from V and 0 bases from J, with 14 bases in between. The CDR3 spells CASSLSLGAGSYEQYF. The CDR3 region has the DNA TGTGCCAGCAGCTTAAGTTTGGGGGCGGGCTCCTACGAGCAGTACTTC.

This clone has only one observation. The rearrangement uses TRBV28 and TRBJ1-2; 8 bases align to TRBD1. This CDR3 contains 11 residues. The ends lost 6 bases at V and 12 bases at J; junction bases unmatched: 6. Germline loops: CDR1 MDHEN, CDR2 SYDVKM. The DNA of the CDR3 is TGTGCCAGCAGCCCCGGACAGGGAAACACCTTC. Amino acid sequence: CASSPGQGNTF.

V and J are TRBV9 and TRBJ2-3; D might be TRBD1 (6 bases). V lost 4 bases and J lost 3, with 24 bases in between. The CDR3 covers 18 residues. Germline assignment: CDR1 SGDLS and CDR2 YYNGEE. CDR3 coding DNA: TGTGCCAGCAGCCCTCGAGGGGTGGGGGCTAGTCGGACAGATACGCAGTATTTT. Translated: CASSPRGVGASRTDTQYF.

The chain is built from TRBV7-2 and TRBJ2-1; the D gene is possibly TRBD2 (6 bases). Trimming pared 4 bases from V and 0 bases from J, leaving 16 bases between. Germline V gene lookup returns CDR1 SGHTA and CDR2 FQGNSA. The CDR3 covers 17 residues. CDR3 protein: CASSSGGAVSSYNEQFF. DNA for the CDR3: TGTGCCAGCAGCTCGGGCGGGGCGGTTAGCTCCTACAATGAGCAGTTCTTC. The complete variable domain, with remaining parts taken from reference TRBV7-2 and TRBJ2-1, reads GAGVSQSPSNKVTEKGKDVELRCDPISGHTALYWYRQSLGQGLEFLIYFQGNSAPDKSGLPSDRFSAERTGGSVSTLTIQRTQQEDSAVYLCASSSGGAVSSYNEQFFGPGTRLTVL.

This chain connects TRBV7-9 to TRBJ2-1; 9 bases fit TRBD2. This CDR3 comprises 17 residues. Trimming at V came to 0 bases and at J to 4 bases, leaving 7 bases not matched to a gene. Germline loops: CDR1 SEHNR, CDR2 FQNEAQ (reference sequence). CDR3 bases: TGTGCCAGCAGCTTAGCGATGGTGGGACTAGCTTACAATGAGCAGTTCTTC. Translated: CASSLAMVGLAYNEQFF.

The rearrangement links TRBV7-3 to TRBJ2-2; TRBD2 agrees at 12 bases. V was clipped by 1 base and J by 3 bases; unmatched bases: 9. Germline CDR1 and CDR2: SGHTA and FQGTGA. This CDR3 contains 19 residues. CDR3 sequence (DNA): TGTGCCAGCAGCTTAAGGGCTAGCGGGAGGGCCAGCGACACCGGGGAGCTGTTTTTT. Its protein is CASSLRASGRASDTGELFF.

This chain uses TRBV5-1 with TRBJ2-2; D ambiguous. V dropped 4 bases and J dropped 2 bases, with 9 bases sitting between them. This CDR3 spans 14 amino acids. In germline, CDR1 is SGHRS, CDR2 YFSETQ. The CDR3 loop reads CASSPQLNTGELFF. CDR3 DNA sequence: TGCGCCAGCAGCCCGCAGTTAAACACCGGGGAGCTGTTTTTT.

The chain uses TRBV19 and TRBJ2-5; a weak D match, TRBD2 (6 bases). V was pared by 5 bases and J by 2 bases, with 9 bases between. CDR1 and CDR2 (germline): LNHDA, SQIVND (reference sequence). This CDR3 has 13 amino acids. DNA for the CDR3: TGTGCCAGTAGTCGACTAGATCAAGAGACCCAGTACTTC. Translated: CASSRLDQETQYF. The whole variable domain, filled in from reference TRBV19 and TRBJ2-5, reads DGGITQSPKYLFRKEGQNVTLSCEQNLNHDAMYWYRQDPGQGLRLIYYSQIVNDFQKGDIAEGYSVSREKKESFPLTVTSAQKNPTAFYLCASSRLDQETQYFGPGTRLLVL.